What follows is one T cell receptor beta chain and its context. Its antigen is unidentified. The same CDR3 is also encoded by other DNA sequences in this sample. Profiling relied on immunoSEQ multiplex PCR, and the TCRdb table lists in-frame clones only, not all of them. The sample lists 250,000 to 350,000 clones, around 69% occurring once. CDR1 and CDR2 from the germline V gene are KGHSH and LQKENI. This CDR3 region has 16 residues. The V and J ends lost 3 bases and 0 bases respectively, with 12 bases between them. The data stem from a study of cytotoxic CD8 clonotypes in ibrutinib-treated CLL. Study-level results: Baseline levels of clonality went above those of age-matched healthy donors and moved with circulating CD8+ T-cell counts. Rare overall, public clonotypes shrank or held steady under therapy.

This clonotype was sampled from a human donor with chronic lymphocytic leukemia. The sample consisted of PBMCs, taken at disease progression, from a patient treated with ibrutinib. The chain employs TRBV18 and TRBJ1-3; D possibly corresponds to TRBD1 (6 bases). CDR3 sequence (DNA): TGTGCCAGCTCACCGCGACAGGCTAACTCTGGAAACACCATATATTTT. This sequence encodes CASSPRQANSGNTIYF.